Below are 10 T cell receptor beta chains sequenced from a single sample in a study of quantifying T cell responses using KT2 cells. On the study more broadly: RNA was reverse transcribed with TCR alpha and beta constant-region primers.

An oligo carrying a UMI was ligated to the cDNA 3' end. An equimolar mix of RC1.1 and RC1.2 primed the beta chain across TRBC1 and TRBC2. One entry per CDR3 protein, called by TCRdb with MiXCR from the UMI-ligation and nested PCR reads. The sample carries around 56,000 distinct CDR3 sequences, 12% recorded once. The sequencing sample was made of PBMCs spiked with cells of the T cell clone KT2. The receptors shown here come from a human donor.

The rearrangement links TRBV12-3 or TRBV12-4 to TRBJ1-6; unclear D gene. The V end lost 5 bases, the J end lost 3 bases, and 11 bases lay between the germline ends. The CDR3 runs to 15 residues. This CDR3 is CASSPGASYNSPLHF. The CDR3 DNA sequence: TGTGCCAGCAGTCCCGGCGCCAGCTATAATTCACCCCTCCACTTT.

This clonotype has a handful of counts. V usage is TRBV7-9 and J usage is TRBJ2-1, with TRBD2 matching over 11 bases. This CDR3 spans 14 amino acids. The trim removed 6 bases at V and 15 bases at J, leaving 13 bases unmatched. CDR1 SEHNR and CDR2 FQNEAQ come from the germline V gene (reference sequence). Here the CDR3 DNA reads TGTGCCAGCAGTTCCGAGCTTAGCGGGAGGGCCGGGTTCTTC. Protein sequence: CASSSELSGRAGFF.

This clonotype came up many times. The gene calls are TRBV3-1 and TRBJ1-5; TRBD1 aligns across 7 bases. The CDR3 is made up of 13 amino acids. Trimming at V came to 1 base and at J to 15 bases, leaving 9 bases not matched to a gene. CDR1 is LGHDT and CDR2 is YNNKEL in the germline V gene (reference sequence). The CDR3 spells CASSQVGTGVMHF. DNA of the CDR3: TGTGCCAGCAGCCAAGTGGGAACAGGGGTAATGCATTTT. Full variable domain (outside the CDR3, taken from reference TRBV3-1 and TRBJ1-5): DTAVSQTPKYLVTQMGNDKSIKCEQNLGHDTMYWYKQDSKKFLKIMFSYNNKELIINETVPNRFSPKSPDKAHLNLHINSLELGDSAVYFCASSQVGTGVMHFGDGTRLSIL.

This clonotype was counted at least ten times. This sequence joins TRBV12-3 or TRBV12-4 and TRBJ1-4, with D possibly TRBD1 on 6 matching bases. V lost 8 bases, J lost 6 bases, and 16 bases lay in between. The CDR3 loop spans 14 amino acids. As DNA, the CDR3 is TGTGCCAGCGCGGGGGCAGGGAGAGATGAAAAACTGTTTTTT. It encodes CASAGAGRDEKLFF.

This clonotype was found a few times. The chain couples TRBV4-2 to TRBJ2-3; TRBD1 matches at 7 bases. Trimming removed 4 bases from V and 2 bases from J; junction bases left unmatched: 12. This CDR3 is 17 amino acids long. The germline V gene has CDR1 LGHNA and CDR2 YNFKEQ. CDR3 residues: CASSLSGTESFTDTQYF. CDR3 nucleotides: TGTGCCAGCAGCCTGTCCGGGACAGAAAGCTTCACAGATACGCAGTATTTT.

This clonotype was seen a handful of times. V and J are TRBV28 and TRBJ2-3; D is ambiguous. CDR1 is MDHEN and CDR2 is SYDVKM in the germline V gene. V lost 6 bases to trimming and J lost 10 bases, with 17 bases between them. The CDR3 is made up of 13 amino acids. The CDR3 DNA follows: TGTGCCAGCAGCCTTTCAGAGGCATTATCGCAGTATTTT. The encoded protein is CASSLSEALSQYF. Looking up the rest from reference TRBV28 and TRBJ2-3 gives the full variable domain: DVKVTQSSRYLVKRTGEKVFLECVQDMDHENMFWYRQDPGLGLRLIYFSYDVKMKEKGDIPEGYSVSREKKERFSLILESASTNQTSMYLCASSLSEALSQYFGPGTRLTVL.

The V call is TRBV12-5, the J call TRBJ2-3, with D unclear. This CDR3 has 16 amino acids. Between the trimmed V and J ends, which lost 5 bases and 7 bases, there was a span of 22 bases. The germline gives CDR1 LGHNT, CDR2 FRNRAP. The CDR3 sequence is CASGRDFNVGQYTQYF. DNA of the CDR3: TGTGCTAGTGGTCGCGACTTTAATGTCGGCCAGTATACGCAGTATTTT.

This clonotype was found many times. V is TRBV2 and J is TRBJ2-3, with TRBD1 matching 8 bases. Per germline, CDR1 SNHLY and CDR2 FYNNEI. The CDR3 spans 16 residues. The V segment lost 6 bases and the J segment 3 bases; nucleotides outside the gene matches: 11. The CDR3, as DNA: TGTGCCAGCAGCCCATGGACAGGGATTAATACAGATACGCAGTATTTT. The encoded protein is CASSPWTGINTDTQYF. Complete variable domain (other parts from reference TRBV2 and TRBJ2-3): EPEVTQTPSHQVTQMGQEVILRCVPISNHLYFYWYRQILGQKVEFLVSFYNNEISEKSEIFDDQFSVERPDGSNFTLKIRSTKLEDSAMYFCASSPWTGINTDTQYFGPGTRLTVL.

With respect to this clonotype: It may be a read error: a sequence one base away is much more abundant. The gene calls are TRBV14 and TRBJ2-7, with D perhaps TRBD1 or TRBD2 (5 bases each). The V and J ends lost 7 bases and 6 bases respectively, with 19 bases between them. The CDR3 sequence is 14 residues long. Germline V gene data show CDR1 as SGHDN and CDR2 as FVKESK. The CDR3 region is CASTPRAGEGEQYF. As DNA, the CDR3 is TGTGCCAGCACCCCCAGGGCCGGGGAAGGCGAGCAGTACTTC.

This clonotype was counted many times. This chain joins TRBV9 and TRBJ2-5; D might be TRBD2 (6 bases). Trimming removed 4 bases from V and 5 bases from J, with 15 bases in between. The CDR3 has 14 residues. Germline lookup yields CDR1 SGDLS and CDR2 YYNGEE. CDR3 nucleotide sequence: TGTGCCAGCAGCTCCGGGGGATCGGGGGAGACCCAGTACTTC. This gives the protein CASSSGGSGETQYF.